Listed below are T cell receptor beta chains from one sample, sequenced in a study of T cells in Graves' hyperthyroidism and ophthalmopathy. Via MiXCR, TCRdb re-called the multiplex PCR reads, giving one row per CDR3 protein. The table includes 400,000 or so distinct CDR3 sequences, roughly 15% detected once. The specimen was blood. These receptor sequences come from a woman in her twenties or thirties with Graves' ophthalmopathy. The CDR3 runs from the conserved cysteine through the conserved F or W.

TRBV12-3/TRBV12-4 CATSTSQGTGTQYF
TRBV27 CASSLSRHLLYGYTF
TRBV20-1 CSARLSGGAYEQYF
TRBV11-2 CASSSRTTDTQYF
TRBV4-2 CASSQEIQSADTQYF
TRBV7-8 CASSLGDAPLHF
TRBV7-9 CASSFQTGRDEAFF
TRBV9 CASSVDGRSLTEAFF
TRBV7-8 CASSPRVALSNEQFF
TRBV9 CASSVATGSYEQYF
TRBV20-1 CSADGTYTDTQYF
TRBV5-1 CASSFLAGEKTYEQYF
TRBV5-1 CASSLRYQETQYF
TRBV24-1 CATSDTGTGVDTQYF
TRBV6-1 CASTTTELLGELFF
TRBV2 CATNRLAGALGTQYF
TRBV20-1 CSARKDRTQETQYF
TRBV6-1 CASSGWGALTEAFF
TRBV3-1 CASSLRGEGEQYF
TRBV19 CASSRPTGTGGAGNQPQHF
TRBV20-1 CSASANSYEQYF
TRBV19 CASSTDRLLDGYTF
TRBV6-1 CASSSGSRLTKNIQYF
TRBV5-8 CASSSLSNEQFF
TRBV19 CASSIQGTQPQHF
TRBV9 CASSTLVSGGEDTQYF
TRBV7-8 CASSLAPRGGYEQYF
TRBV6-1 CASRRTVLPSYEQYF
TRBV2 CASSGDQPQHF
TRBV6-1 CASSPLAGGTDTQYF
TRBV5-1 CASSFFGSASSYNEQFF
TRBV3-1 CASSPRGARDTEAFF
TRBV6-2/TRBV6-3 CASSYYGGGDLRNEQFF
TRBV12-3/TRBV12-4 CASSLPSGGQETQYF
TRBV20-1 CSARDELAGTDTQYF
TRBV2 CASSVNRDTEAFF
TRBV15 CAAHLWPGQLSLGEQYF
TRBV2 CASSVIGANQPQHF
TRBV11-3 CASSLPGNTEAFF
TRBV28 CASSFVGRGDQPQHF
TRBV20-1 CSARKTGGLNYGYTF
TRBV30 CAWNRDRGNEQYF